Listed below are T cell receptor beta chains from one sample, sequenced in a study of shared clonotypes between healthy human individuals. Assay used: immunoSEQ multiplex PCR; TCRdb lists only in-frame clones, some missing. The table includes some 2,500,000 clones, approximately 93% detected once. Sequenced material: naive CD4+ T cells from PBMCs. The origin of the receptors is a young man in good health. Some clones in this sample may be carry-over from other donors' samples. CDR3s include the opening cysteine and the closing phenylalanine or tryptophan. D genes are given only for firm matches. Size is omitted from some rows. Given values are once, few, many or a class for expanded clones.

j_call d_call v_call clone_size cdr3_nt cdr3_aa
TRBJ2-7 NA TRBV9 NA TGTGCCAGCAGCGGGGCCCCCTACTCCTACGAGCAGTACTTC CASSGAPYSYEQYF
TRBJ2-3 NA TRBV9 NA TGTGCCAGCAGCGTCGGGGGCCGCGGAATCTCTAGCACAGATACGCAGTATTTT CASSVGGRGISSTDTQYF
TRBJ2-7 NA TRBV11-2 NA TGTGCCAGCAGCTTAGCGGCGGGGTTTCTCGAGCAGTACTTC CASSLAAGFLEQYF
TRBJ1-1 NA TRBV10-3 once TGTGCCATCAGTGACAGGGTTAAAGAGAACACTGAAGCTTTCTTT CAISDRVKENTEAFF
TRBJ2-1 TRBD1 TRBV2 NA TGTGCCAGCAGTGAAGCCGGGACAGGGGAGTTCTTC CASSEAGTGEFF
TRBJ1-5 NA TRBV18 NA TGTGCCAGCTCACCACGTGTTGGAGACACCAATCAGCCCCAGCATTTT CASSPRVGDTNQPQHF
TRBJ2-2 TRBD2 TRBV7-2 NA TGTGCCAGCAGCCGGACTAGCGGGAGGTCCACCGGGGAGCTGTTTTTT CASSRTSGRSTGELFF
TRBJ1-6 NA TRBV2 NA TGTGCCAGCAGTGCCCAGGATCCGAGCTCCTATAATTCACCCCTCCACTTT CASSAQDPSSYNSPLHF
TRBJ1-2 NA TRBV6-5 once TGTGCCAGCAGTTACTCTCTCTCCGGGAGCTACACCTTC CASSYSLSGSYTF
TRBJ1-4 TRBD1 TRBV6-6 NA TGTGCCAGCTCCCCCAGGGGGAGGGGCACTAATGAAAAACTGTTTTTT CASSPRGRGTNEKLFF
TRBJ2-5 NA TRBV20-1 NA TGCAGCATAGCGGTCCAAGAGACCCAGTACTTC CSIAVQETQYF
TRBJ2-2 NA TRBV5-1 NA TGCGCCAGCAGCTTGGAGGGGCGCACCACCGGGGAGCTGTTTTTT CASSLEGRTTGELFF
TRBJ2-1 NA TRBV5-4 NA TGTGCCAGCAGCTTACAGGCCTCCCGCAATGAGCAGTTCTTC CASSLQASRNEQFF
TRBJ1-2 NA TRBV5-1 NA TGCGCCAGCAGCTTAATTCAGGGCACCTATGGCTACACCTTC CASSLIQGTYGYTF
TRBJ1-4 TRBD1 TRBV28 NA TGTGCCAGCAACCTACTACCCCTACAGGGGAGAGGGGGAATGGGTAATGAAAAACTGTTTTTT CASNLLPLQGRGGMGNEKLFF
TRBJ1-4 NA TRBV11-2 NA TGTGCCAGCAGCTTAGACAGTTGGTACGAAAAACTGTTTTTT CASSLDSWYEKLFF
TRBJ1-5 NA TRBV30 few TGTGCCTGGAGTGTAGATTCAGGCAATCAGCCCCAGCATTTT CAWSVDSGNQPQHF
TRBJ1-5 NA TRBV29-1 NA TGCAGCGTTGGTGATCAGCCCCAGCATTTT CSVGDQPQHF
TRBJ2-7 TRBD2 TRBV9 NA TGTGCCAGCAGCCCTCGACTAGCGGCTGCCTACGAGCAGTACTTC CASSPRLAAAYEQYF
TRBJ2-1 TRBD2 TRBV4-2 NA TGTGCCAGCAGCCCTCTAGCGGGAGCCATCACAAGAGACAATGAGCAGTTCTTC CASSPLAGAITRDNEQFF
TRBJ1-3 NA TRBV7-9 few TGTGCCAGCAGCTTAGGTTCTGGAAACACCATATATTTT CASSLGSGNTIYF
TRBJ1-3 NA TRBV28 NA TGTGCCAGCAGTTTAACGAACCCATTCTCTGGAAACACCATATATTTT CASSLTNPFSGNTIYF
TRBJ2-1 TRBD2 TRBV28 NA TGTGCCAGCAGTTCAGCGGGAGCTAATAATGAGCAGTTCTTC CASSSAGANNEQFF
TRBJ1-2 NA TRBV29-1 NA TGCAGCGCCTTATCAGTTAACTATGGCTACACCTTC CSALSVNYGYTF
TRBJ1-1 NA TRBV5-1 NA TGCGCCAGCAGCTTGGAGCCGGGCGACACTGAAGCTTTCTTT CASSLEPGDTEAFF
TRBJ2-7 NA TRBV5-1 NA TGCGCCAGCAGCCCTACCCTTCGGCAGGGCTACGAGCAGTACTTC CASSPTLRQGYEQYF
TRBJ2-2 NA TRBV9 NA TGTGCCAGCAGCGTAGTGACGACCGGGGAGCTGTTTTTT CASSVVTTGELFF
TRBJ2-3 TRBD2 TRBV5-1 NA TGCGCCACCAGATGGGGGACTAGCCAAGATACGCAGTATTTT CATRWGTSQDTQYF
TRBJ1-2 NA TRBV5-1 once TGCGCCAGCAGCTTCGGTTCAGGGCTCGACTATGGCTACACCTTC CASSFGSGLDYGYTF
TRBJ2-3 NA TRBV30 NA TGTGCCTGGAGTGTACCAGGGACCGCCACAGATACGCAGTATTTT CAWSVPGTATDTQYF
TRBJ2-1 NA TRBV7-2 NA TGTGCCAGCAGCCCCGGGGGCGCAGAGACCAATGAGCAGTTCTTC CASSPGGAETNEQFF
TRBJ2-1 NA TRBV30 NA TGTGCCTGGACTAGAGGGACGGGCGATGAGCAGTTCTTC CAWTRGTGDEQFF
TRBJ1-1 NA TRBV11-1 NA TGTGCCAGCAGCTTAGGACAGGTGAACACTGAAGCTTTCTTT CASSLGQVNTEAFF
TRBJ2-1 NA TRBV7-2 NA TGTGCCAGCAGCTTAGCACAACAGGGTAATGAGCAGTTCTTC CASSLAQQGNEQFF
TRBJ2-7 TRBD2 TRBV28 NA TGTGCCAGCAGTTTACGACTAGCCCCATTCTACGAGCAGTACTTC CASSLRLAPFYEQYF
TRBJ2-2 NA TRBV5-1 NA TGCGCCAGCAGCTTGGAGCACACCGGGGAGCTGTTTTTT CASSLEHTGELFF